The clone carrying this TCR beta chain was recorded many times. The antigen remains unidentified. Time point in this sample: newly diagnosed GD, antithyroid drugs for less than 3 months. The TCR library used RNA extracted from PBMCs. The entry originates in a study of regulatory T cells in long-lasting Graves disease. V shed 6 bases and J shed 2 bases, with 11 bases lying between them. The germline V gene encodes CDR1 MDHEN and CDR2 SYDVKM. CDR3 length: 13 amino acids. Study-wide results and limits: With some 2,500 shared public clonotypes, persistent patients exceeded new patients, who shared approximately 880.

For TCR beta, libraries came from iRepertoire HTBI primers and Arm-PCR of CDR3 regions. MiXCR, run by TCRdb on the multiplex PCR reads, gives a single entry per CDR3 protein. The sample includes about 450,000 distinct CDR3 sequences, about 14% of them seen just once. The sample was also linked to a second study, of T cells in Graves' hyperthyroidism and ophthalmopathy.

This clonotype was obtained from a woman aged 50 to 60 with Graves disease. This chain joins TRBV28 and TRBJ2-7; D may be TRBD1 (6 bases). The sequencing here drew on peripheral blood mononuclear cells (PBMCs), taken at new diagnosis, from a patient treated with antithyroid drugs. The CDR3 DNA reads TGTGCCAGCAGCAATACAGGGACCTACGAGCAGTACTTC. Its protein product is CASSNTGTYEQYF.